This T cell receptor beta chain stems from a study of siplizumab effects on memory and regulatory T cells. Assays captured around 92,000 TCR templates per sample. The protocol was immunoSEQ multiplex PCR, while the TCRdb copy is restricted to in-frame clones and leaves out a portion. The table has around 110,000 clones, less than 95% seen once. Study results and caveats: Siplizumab caused a significant drop in alloreactive sequences traceable to unstimulated CD4+ memory cells. The authors mapped only a minor fraction of alloreactive clones to unstimulated subsets.

The CDR3 loop spans 14 amino acids. Trimming left V 5 bases short and J 4 bases short, with 14 bases between. In germline, CDR1 is SGHAT, CDR2 FQNNGV. A word on this clone: Its antigen is not identified.

The receptor was derived from a human donor in good health. The J gene is TRBJ2-5, the V gene TRBV11-2; D is perhaps TRBD1 (5 bases). The sequenced sample consisted of non-Treg CD4+ T cells sorted from blood. The CDR3 region is CASSPGLRGETQYF. DNA for the CDR3: TGTGCCAGCAGCCCTGGGTTAAGGGGAGAGACCCAGTACTTC.